Detailed here is one T cell receptor (beta chain). This clone has just one count. This receptor's antigen is unknown. No quality values exist for individual bases; no much larger clone is one base distant. TCR CDR3 regions were amplified from genomic DNA by multiplex PCR using the deep immunoSEQ assay. Extracted genomic DNA from each cell subset was spread evenly across all wells of several immunoSEQ 96-well plates, with each plate serving as a replicate. For sorted subsets, 150 to 200 ng genomic DNA, equal to 30,000 to 35,000 T cell genomes, was loaded into each replicate PCR. The purified libraries were quantified using a Qubit 3.0 fluorometer, sized with a Bioanalyzer 2100, and then quantified again using the KAPA Library Quantification kit. A separate single-read 150-cycle Illumina NextSeq 550 flow cell was used to sequence each immunoSEQ 96-well plate. For the original study's pipeline: Because the immunoSEQ output held only junctional sequences and lacked quality scores, the filtering could not match the filtering applied to full-length reads. To assign V/J genes and CDR3, sequences were annotated using PyIR, a Python wrapper for IgBLAST v1.9, with IMGT germline references. Reads were filtered out if the reads had weak V/J assignments (E-value above 1e-6), no CDR3, stop codons, out-of-frame junctions, or ambiguous translated residues. V3J clonotypes were defined by identical inferred V gene, J gene, and CDR3 amino acid sequence. Percentage overlap between repertoires was calculated by dividing the number of shared unique clonotypes by the size of the smaller repertoire. RTK rarefaction, the Chao1 estimator, and Recon v2.1 estimates of unobserved clonotypes were used to assess repertoire richness. For all TCRbeta clonotypes obtained by the gDNA method from a handful of donors, generation probabilities were computed with OLGA. As stored in TCRdb, this immuneACCESS dataset retains in-frame rearrangements with V and J assigned. A fraction of the clones does not appear; measured against another copy, unresolved V genes explain less than half of the discrepancy, and the remainder lacks a known reason. Clone size and the V and J calls come from that table; the DNA yielded D and trimming. The sample table holds roughly 1.4 million clones, of which 98% were seen once. Clones ranked in the top ten supply under 0.45% of the sample.

The data stem from a study of shared clonotypes between healthy human individuals (dated by TCRdb to about 2020). Context from the whole study: A couple of women and three men aged 18 to 49 years were included in the cohort. For each donor, CD4 naive and CD4 memory were each given three plates, CD8 naive was given two plates, and CD8 memory was given one plate. The study deeply sequenced blood TCR repertoires of five healthy adults to estimate repertoire size and the extent of clonotype sharing between individuals. Different laboratories and diverse techniques were used to prepare libraries and sequence TCR repertoires, to increase sequencing depth and limit assay-specific biases. Per donor, leukapheresis produced somewhere between about 0.9 and 10 billion PBMCs. Broad study findings and their caveats: Sampling was restricted to blood, and TCR repertoires in tissue are likely to differ from TCR repertoires in blood. Compared with non-shared clonotypes, the clonotypes found in all four sorted-subset donors had higher generation probabilities. The genetic and exposure-history diversity represented was limited by the small number of donors. Estimated clonotype richness was generally larger for naive than for memory subsets. Even with the large sequencing depth, rarefaction of the sorted-subset datasets indicated that sequencing was incomplete. Based on pairwise subsampling, the degree of clonotype sharing among donors was expected to be affected by sequencing depth. Sharing across a few donors was observed for about 5% of naive CD4, less than 4% of naive CD8, about 2.3% of memory CD4, and approximately 0.41% of memory CD8 clonotypes.

From the cysteine up to the phenylalanine, the CDR3 has a length of 15 residues. This entry keeps only the CDR3 DNA: 45 bases, framed from base 1. The junction carries 14 bases between V and J, which are trimmed by 1 base and 4 bases respectively. CDR1 and CDR2, looked up from the germline V gene, are SGDLS and YYNGEE. The donors were healthy, HIV-negative adults with no recently reported acute infections or vaccinations. Every donor was a Caucasian adult residing in Nashville, Tennessee, USA. CD4+ T cells were enriched by magnetic negative selection; naive cells were then positively selected on CD45RA, and the negative fraction formed the memory subset. Blood was obtained by leukapheresis, after which PBMCs were separated by Ficoll-Histopaque density gradient centrifugation and cryopreserved in liquid nitrogen vapor phase. Analytical flow cytometry was used to check the purity and quantity of each magnetically sorted T cell population. Genomic DNA was isolated from every sorted fraction and measured by UV absorbance on a Nanodrop 2000c.

The sequenced material came from naive CD4+ T cells sorted from blood. What the cell subset or site label conveys for this sample: CD45RA+ positively selected. The origin of this receptor is a young man in good health. Recombination connected TRBV9 to TRBJ1-2; the D gene lacks a confident call. The DNA sequence is given as TGTGCCAGCAGCGTAAACAGTCTGGCTCCCTATGGCTACACCTTC. Its translation is CASSVNSLAPYGYTF.